Listed here is a single T cell receptor (beta chain). Trimming pared 0 bases from V and 4 bases from J, leaving 13 bases between. Germline-derived CDR1 and CDR2 are MGHDK and SYGVNS. The CDR3 runs to 16 residues. The data were taken from a study of blood T cell repertoires in COVID-19. Measured with immunoSEQ multiplex PCR; TCRdb has only the in-frame clones, and not every one. The data hold tens of thousands of clones, with 80% to 95% observed a single time. This TCR was recovered from a human donor with active COVID-19. The donor label of this sample is uncertain. The V gene is TRBV25-1, the J gene TRBJ2-1; no firm D call. The sequenced material came from peripheral blood. The CDR3: CASSEYSRGPYNEQFF. The CDR3 DNA reads TGTGCCAGCAGTGAATATAGCCGCGGCCCATACAATGAGCAGTTCTTC.